Presented here are 25 T cell receptor beta chains from one specimen sequenced in a study of cytomegalovirus exposure and HLA in healthy donors. The primer mix had 60 Vbeta and 13 Jbeta primers. Data came from immunoSEQ multiplex PCR; TCRdb stores just in-frame clones and leaves some out. Of 120,000 or so clones listed, 65% to 80% are singletons. The sequenced material came from PBMCs. Receptors originate from a man aged 25 to 40 in good health and CMV-seronegative.

This chain connects TRBV5-1 to TRBJ2-2, with TRBD1 identical over 7 bases. The length of the CDR3 is 16 residues. The junction had 7 bases not matched to a gene; V was cut back by 1 base and J by 4 bases. Germline V gene data show CDR1 as SGHRS and CDR2 as YFSETQ. The CDR3 DNA is TGCGCCAGCAGCTTGTTACAGGGGTCGGGCACCGGGGAGCTGTTTTTT. Amino acids: CASSLLQGSGTGELFF. Full variable domain (missing parts from reference TRBV5-1 and TRBJ2-2): KAGVTQTPRYLIKTRGQQVTLSCSPISGHRSVSWYQQTPGQGLQFLFEYFSETQRNKGNFPGRFSGRQFSNSRSEMNVSTLELGDSALYLCASSLLQGSGTGELFFGEGSRLTVL.

This chain links TRBV7-9 with TRBJ2-3; D gene unclear. The CDR3 is 13 amino acids. Germline CDR1 and CDR2: SEHNR and FQNEAQ (reference sequence). The DNA for the CDR3 is TGTGCTTGCAGAATGGGCTCAACAGATACGCAGTATTTT. This sequence encodes CACRMGSTDTQYF.

This chain connects TRBV25-1 to TRBJ1-5; D may be TRBD1 (6 bases). Germline V lookup: CDR1 MGHDK, CDR2 SYGVNS. The CDR3 runs 16 residues. V lost 6 bases and J 2 bases, leaving 17 bases between the germline ends. CDR3 in DNA: TGTGCCAGCAGCCCTTCGGGGGGGCCAGGCAATCAGCCCCAGCATTTT. This gives the protein CASSPSGGPGNQPQHF.

This chain links TRBV7-9 with TRBJ2-1; D uncertain. Trimming shortened V by 2 bases and J by 9 bases, and 14 bases separated the two germline ends. Germline CDR1 is SEHNR and CDR2 is FQNEAQ (reference sequence). This CDR3 has 14 amino acids. CDR3: CASSLRLSAGEQFF. The CDR3 bases are TGTGCCAGCAGCTTACGATTGTCGGCAGGTGAGCAGTTCTTC. The variable domain in full, with the rest retrieved from reference TRBV7-9 and TRBJ2-1, is DTGVSQNPRHKITKRGQNVTFRCDPISEHNRLYWYRQTLGQGPEFLTYFQNEAQLEKSRLLSDRFSAERPKGSFSTLEIQRTEQGDSAMYLCASSLRLSAGEQFFGPGTRLTVL.

The chain has TRBV7-2 and TRBJ1-6, with 7 bases matching TRBD1. Trimming at V came to 1 base and at J to 7 bases, leaving 7 bases not matched to a gene. Germline V lookup: CDR1 SGHTA, CDR2 FQGNSA. There are 16 residues in the CDR3. The CDR3 DNA is TGTGCCAGCAGCTTAGGGGTGACAGGGTTAAATTCACCCCTCCACTTT. This encodes CASSLGVTGLNSPLHF. Complete variable domain (other parts from reference TRBV7-2 and TRBJ1-6): GAGVSQSPSNKVTEKGKDVELRCDPISGHTALYWYRQSLGQGLEFLIYFQGNSAPDKSGLPSDRFSAERTGGSVSTLTIQRTQQEDSAVYLCASSLGVTGLNSPLHFGNGTRLTVT.

This clone was found a few times. The chain links TRBV30 to TRBJ1-1; 7 bases are shared with TRBD1. This CDR3 has 13 residues. Germline-derived CDR1 and CDR2 are GTSNPN and SVGIG (reference sequence). Losses at the gene ends were 4 bases for V and 1 base for J; bases not matched to a gene: 3. CDR3 coding DNA: TGTGCCTGGACCTCAGGGGGGAACACTGAAGCTTTCTTT. Translated: CAWTSGGNTEAFF.

V usage is TRBV6-6 and J usage is TRBJ2-7; D gene unclear. V was trimmed by 2 bases and J by 2 bases, leaving 4 bases between them. CDR3 length: 12 residues. Germline V lookup: CDR1 MNHNY, CDR2 SVGAGI (reference sequence). The CDR3 loop reads CASSYGPYEQYF. The CDR3 DNA sequence: TGTGCCAGCAGTTACGGCCCCTACGAGCAGTACTTC.

V usage is TRBV11-3 and J usage is TRBJ2-4, with 8 bases lining up with TRBD2. CDR3 size: 15 residues. V dropped 5 bases and J dropped 8; count of bases not matched to a gene: 11. Germline CDR1 SGHNT, CDR2 YENEEA. The CDR3 loop reads CASSRGLGDSYIQYF. Here the CDR3 DNA reads TGTGCCAGCAGCCGGGGACTAGGGGACTCTTACATTCAGTACTTC.

The V and J genes are TRBV5-4 and TRBJ2-3, with 11 bases aligning to TRBD2. Looked up from germline, CDR1 is SGHNT and CDR2 is YYREEE (reference sequence). The CDR3 is 16 residues long. With V trimmed by 0 bases and J by 2 bases, 2 bases remained unmatched. This CDR3 reads CASSLVAGGVTDTQYF. For the CDR3, the DNA is TGTGCCAGCAGCTTGGTAGCGGGGGGGGTCACAGATACGCAGTATTTT.

J is TRBJ2-3 and V is TRBV27, with D perhaps matching TRBD1 (7 bases). V gave up 7 bases and J gave up 4 bases, with 15 bases separating them. CDR1 and CDR2 from the germline V gene are MNHEY and SMNVEV (reference sequence). The CDR3 has 14 residues. CDR3 DNA sequence: TGTGCCAGCACCCGGGGGACAGTAGCAGATACGCAGTATTTT. Translating gives CASTRGTVADTQYF.

CDR3 sequence: CASSLVGSDTDTQYF. CDR3 in DNA: TGTGCCAGCAGCTTGGTGGGTAGCGACACAGATACGCAGTATTTT. V usage is TRBV5-6 and J usage is TRBJ2-3, with D tentatively TRBD2 (5 bases). Trimming left V 0 bases short and J 2 bases short, with 10 bases between. This CDR3 comprises 15 residues. The V gene's germline CDR1 is SGHDT and CDR2 YYEEEE.

The gene calls are TRBV12-2 and TRBJ2-7; the table's D call, TRBD2, was not checked against the DNA. TRBV12-2 is a pseudogene segment. The CDR3 extends over 16 amino acids. CDR3 loop: CASRLTRPGRSYEQYF. The DNA of the CDR3 is TGTGCAAGTCGCTTAACGCGGCCCGGGAGATCCTACGAGCAGTACTTC.

V and J are TRBV2 and TRBJ1-5, with 9 nucleotides matching TRBD1. Unmatched junction bases numbered 15, after V lost 4 bases and J lost 5 bases. The CDR3 covers 18 residues. Germline V lookup: CDR1 SNHLY, CDR2 FYNNEI. The CDR3: CASSVGTGLRGEDQPQHF. CDR3 in DNA: TGTGCCAGCAGTGTGGGGACAGGGTTAAGAGGAGAGGATCAGCCCCAGCATTTT. The variable domain in full, completed from reference TRBV2 and TRBJ1-5, reads EPEVTQTPSHQVTQMGQEVILRCVPISNHLYFYWYRQILGQKVEFLVSFYNNEISEKSEIFDDQFSVERPDGSNFTLKIRSTKLEDSAMYFCASSVGTGLRGEDQPQHFGDGTRLSIL.

This chain uses TRBV19 with TRBJ2-5; unclear D gene. V was pared by 5 bases and J by 0 bases, with 7 bases between. CDR1 and CDR2 (germline): LNHDA, SQIVND (reference sequence). The CDR3 runs to 13 residues. The CDR3 spells CASSLLYQETQYF. In DNA form, the CDR3 reads TGTGCCAGTAGTCTTTTGTACCAAGAGACCCAGTACTTC.

This clone was seen a few times. This same CDR3 is encoded by further DNA sequences in the sample. The rearrangement joins TRBV28 to TRBJ2-2; TRBD1 agrees at 10 bases. Trimming removed 3 bases from V and 4 bases from J; junction bases left unmatched: 5. The germline V gene has CDR1 MDHEN and CDR2 SYDVKM. This CDR3 contains 16 residues. This CDR3 reads CASSFRQGAGTGELFF. CDR3 DNA: TGTGCCAGCAGTTTCCGACAGGGGGCGGGCACCGGGGAGCTGTTTTTT.

This clone was observed once. The chain joins TRBV4-1 to TRBJ1-1, with 8 bases that match TRBD1. Germline V gene lookup returns CDR1 MGHRA and CDR2 YSYEKL. This CDR3 region has 18 residues. Trimming cost V 0 bases and J 1 base; bases outside gene matches: 10. The CDR3 DNA follows: TGCGCCAGCAGCCAAGATCCCGCGGCAGGGGGCCGGAACACTGAAGCTTTCTTT. Its translation: CASSQDPAAGGRNTEAFF.

The chain is built from TRBV4-2 and TRBJ1-3, with 9 bases matching TRBD1. V shed 3 bases, J shed 0 bases, and the junction held 6 bases outside the gene matches. Per germline, CDR1 LGHNA and CDR2 YNFKEQ. There are 17 residues in the CDR3. The CDR3 sequence is CASSQARDRASGNTIYF. The CDR3 DNA sequence: TGTGCCAGCAGCCAGGCCCGGGACAGGGCCTCTGGAAACACCATATATTTT.

This chain connects TRBV9 to TRBJ1-1; D not resolved. Germline CDR1 and CDR2: SGDLS and YYNGEE. The CDR3 consists of 13 residues. V was cut by 2 bases and J by 7 bases, with 12 bases left in between. The chain's CDR3 is CASSVGVFGEAFF. CDR3 coding DNA: TGTGCCAGCAGCGTCGGGGTTTTTGGTGAAGCTTTCTTT.

The chain recombines TRBV5-1 with TRBJ2-7, with TRBD2 identical over 8 bases. V was clipped by 0 bases and J by 3 bases; unmatched bases: 2. CDR1 and CDR2 from the germline V gene are SGHRS and YFSETQ. The CDR3 runs 14 residues. The DNA for the CDR3 is TGCGCCAGCAGCTTGGCGGGAGGGTTCTACGAGCAGTACTTC. It specifies CASSLAGGFYEQYF.

This chain uses TRBV2 with TRBJ2-1, with 11 bases lining up with TRBD2. CDR1 and CDR2 from the germline V gene are SNHLY and FYNNEI. CDR3 size: 14 residues. Trimming at V came to 4 bases and at J to 6 bases, leaving 2 bases not matched to a gene. The CDR3: CASSGGLAGNEQFF. CDR3 sequence (DNA): TGTGCCAGCAGTGGAGGACTAGCGGGCAATGAGCAGTTCTTC.

The V call is TRBV11-2, the J call TRBJ2-7, with 15 nucleotides matching TRBD2. CDR1 and CDR2 from the germline V gene are SGHAT and FQNNGV. The CDR3 contains 15 residues. The ends lost 5 bases at V and 5 bases at J; junction bases unmatched: 4. This chain's CDR3 is CASSRTSGRAHEQYF. The DNA of the CDR3 is TGTGCCAGCAGCCGGACTAGCGGGAGGGCCCACGAGCAGTACTTC.

The chain combines TRBV7-2 with TRBJ1-1; no firm D call. This CDR3 has 14 amino acids. V lost 1 base and J 0 bases, leaving 6 bases between the germline ends. CDR1 is SGHTA, CDR2 FQGNSA, per germline. The DNA for the CDR3 is TGTGCCAGCAGCTTAGGGGCAATGAACACTGAAGCTTTCTTT. As protein: CASSLGAMNTEAFF.

This clone occurred once. Mismatch with germline at one junction end may stem from a read error. The rearrangement uses TRBV7-9 and TRBJ1-5; D perhaps matches TRBD1 (6 bases). This CDR3 spans 12 amino acids. The V gene's germline CDR1 is SEHNR and CDR2 FQNEAQ (reference sequence). The CDR3 reads CSSGMGQQPQHF. The CDR3 DNA follows: TGTTCCAGCGGAATGGGACAACAGCCCCAGCATTTT.

This clone was counted a single time. Here the CDR3 reads CASSPGLAKETQYF. The CDR3, as DNA: TGTGCCAGCAGCCCCGGACTAGCCAAGGAGACCCAGTACTTC. This chain joins TRBV11-1 and TRBJ2-5, with TRBD2 identical over 8 bases. The CDR3 spans 14 residues. V lost 5 bases and J lost 5; bases outside the gene matches: 7. Germline values: CDR1 SGHAT, CDR2 FQDESV (reference sequence).

This chain joins TRBV2 and TRBJ1-2, with D perhaps TRBD1 (5 bases). The V end lost 2 bases, the J end lost 1 base, and 8 bases lay between the germline ends. The germline gives CDR1 SNHLY, CDR2 FYNNEI. The CDR3 runs 14 residues. This CDR3 reads CASSERQNNYGYTF. In DNA, the CDR3 is TGTGCCAGCAGTGAAAGACAGAATAACTATGGCTACACCTTC.